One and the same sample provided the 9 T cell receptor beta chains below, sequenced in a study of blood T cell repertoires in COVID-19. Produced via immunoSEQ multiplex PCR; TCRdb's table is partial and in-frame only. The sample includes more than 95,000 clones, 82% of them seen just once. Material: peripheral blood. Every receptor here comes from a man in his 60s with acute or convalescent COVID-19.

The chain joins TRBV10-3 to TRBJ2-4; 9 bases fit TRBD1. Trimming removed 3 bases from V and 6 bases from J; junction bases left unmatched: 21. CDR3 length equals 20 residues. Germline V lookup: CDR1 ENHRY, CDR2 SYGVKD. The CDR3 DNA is TGTGCCATCAGTGATAACGTTTCGGGACAGGGACCTTTACTGATAAACATTCAGTACTTC. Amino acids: CAISDNVSGQGPLLINIQYF.

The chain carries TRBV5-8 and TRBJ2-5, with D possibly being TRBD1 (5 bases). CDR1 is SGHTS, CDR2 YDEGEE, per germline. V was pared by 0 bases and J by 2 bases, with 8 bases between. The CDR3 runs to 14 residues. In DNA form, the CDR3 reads TGTGCCAGCAGCTTGGGGCAGGGACAAGAGACCCAGTACTTC. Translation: CASSLGQGQETQYF.

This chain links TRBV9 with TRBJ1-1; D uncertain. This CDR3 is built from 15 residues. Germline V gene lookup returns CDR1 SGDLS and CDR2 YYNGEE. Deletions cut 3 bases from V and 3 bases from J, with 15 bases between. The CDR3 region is CASSAVKGGHTEAFF. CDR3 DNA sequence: TGTGCCAGCAGCGCAGTGAAGGGAGGTCACACTGAAGCTTTCTTT.

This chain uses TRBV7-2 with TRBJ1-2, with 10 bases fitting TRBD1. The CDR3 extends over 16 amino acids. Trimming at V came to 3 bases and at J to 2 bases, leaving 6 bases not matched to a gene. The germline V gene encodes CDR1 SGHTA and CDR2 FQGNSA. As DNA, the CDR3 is TGTGCCAGCAGCTTCGTCCCGGGACAGGGGAACTATGGCTACACCTTC. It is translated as CASSFVPGQGNYGYTF. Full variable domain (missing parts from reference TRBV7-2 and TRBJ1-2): GAGVSQSPSNKVTEKGKDVELRCDPISGHTALYWYRQSLGQGLEFLIYFQGNSAPDKSGLPSDRFSAERTGGSVSTLTIQRTQQEDSAVYLCASSFVPGQGNYGYTFGSGTRLTVV.

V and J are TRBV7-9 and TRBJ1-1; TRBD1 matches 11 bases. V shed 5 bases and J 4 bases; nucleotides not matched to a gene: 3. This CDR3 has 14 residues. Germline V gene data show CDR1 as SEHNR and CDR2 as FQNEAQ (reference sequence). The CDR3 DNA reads TGTGCCAGCAGCCTAGGACAGGGGGCCACTGAAGCTTTCTTT. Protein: CASSLGQGATEAFF.

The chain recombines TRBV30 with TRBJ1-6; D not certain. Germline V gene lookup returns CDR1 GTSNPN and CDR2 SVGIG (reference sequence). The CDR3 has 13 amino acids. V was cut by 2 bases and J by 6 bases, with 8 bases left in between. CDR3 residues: CAWSMAGNSPLHF. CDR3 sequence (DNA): TGTGCCTGGAGTATGGCGGGTAATTCACCCCTCCACTTT.

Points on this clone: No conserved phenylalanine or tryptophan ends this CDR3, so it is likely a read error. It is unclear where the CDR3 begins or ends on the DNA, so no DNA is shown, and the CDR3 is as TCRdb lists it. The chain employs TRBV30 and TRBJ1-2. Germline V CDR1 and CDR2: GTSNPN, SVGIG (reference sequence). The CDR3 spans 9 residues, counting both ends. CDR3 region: CAWSEDDSL.

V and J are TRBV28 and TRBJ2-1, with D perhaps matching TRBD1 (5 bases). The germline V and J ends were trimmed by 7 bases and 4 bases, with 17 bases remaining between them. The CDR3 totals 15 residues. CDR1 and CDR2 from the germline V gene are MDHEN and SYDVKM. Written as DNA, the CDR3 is TGTGCCAGCACCTCACCTCCCCAGGGATACAATGAGCAGTTCTTC. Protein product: CASTSPPQGYNEQFF.

The CDR3 region is CASSTPTSGSIGDTQYF. CDR3 nucleotides: TGTGCCAGTAGTACCCCGACTAGCGGGAGTATCGGAGATACGCAGTATTTT. This sequence joins TRBV19 and TRBJ2-3; 12 bases map to TRBD2. Germline CDR1 is LNHDA and CDR2 is SQIVND (reference sequence). The CDR3 runs 17 residues. After removal of 4 bases from V and 5 bases from J, the junction contained 10 bases not matched to a gene.